This entry lists 3 T cell receptor beta chains sequenced from one sample in a study of T-cell memory formation after mild COVID-19. A single record per CDR3 protein comes from TCRdb applying MiXCR to the 5' RACE reads. The repertoire has roughly 190,000 distinct CDR3 sequences, more than 9% of them found once; the top ten carry approximately 3%. Sequencing was done on a sample of PBMCs or a T cell subset sorted from them (not recorded which). These receptors all come from a man aged 18-30 years who had mild COVID-19 (a few samples of this study predate the infection). Cell type and time point are not known.

The chain recombines TRBV4-3 with TRBJ1-2, with D possibly TRBD1 on 5 matching bases. The V end lost 1 base, the J end lost 8 bases, and 11 bases lay between the germline ends. Germline V gives CDR1 LGHNA, CDR2 YSLEER. The CDR3 loop spans 13 amino acids. The CDR3 nucleotides are TGCGCCAGCAGCCAAGGAGGGGATCAAGGCTACACCTTC. Encoded protein: CASSQGGDQGYTF.

This clonotype has more than one count but fewer than ten. The chain has TRBV7-3 and TRBJ2-3, with TRBD2 as a possible D gene (6 bases). Looked up from germline, CDR1 is SGHTA and CDR2 is FQGTGA. V dropped 4 bases and J dropped 5 bases, with 13 bases sitting between them. This CDR3 contains 14 residues. CDR3 nucleotide sequence: TGTGCCAGCAGCTCCCAGACTAGAGGAGATACGCAGTATTTT. It yields the protein CASSSQTRGDTQYF.

The chain combines TRBV18 with TRBJ2-2, with D perhaps being TRBD1 or TRBD2 (6 bases each). The CDR3 sequence is 16 residues long. Germline CDR1 is KGHSH and CDR2 is LQKENI. V lost 6 bases and J 1 base, leaving 15 bases between the germline ends. This chain's CDR3 is CASSAQGGVNTGELFF. In nucleotides, the CDR3 is TGTGCCAGCTCGGCACAGGGAGGAGTGAACACCGGGGAGCTGTTTTTT.